Reported below is one T cell receptor (beta chain). The antigen is not known. This sample was taken from a study of shared clonotypes between healthy human individuals. Whole-study context: The plates for each donor numbered three CD4 naive, three CD4 memory, two CD8 naive and one CD8 memory.

Trimming took 7 bases from V and 5 from J, leaving 24 bases between them. Looked up from germline, CDR1 is GTSNPN and CDR2 is SVGIG (reference sequence). The length of the CDR3 is 15 residues. Sequencing was performed with immunoSEQ multiplex PCR; in TCRdb, only in-frame clones are kept and a portion is missing. The sample has around 1.9 million clones, around 93% seen once. Naivety among CD8 cells was defined by CD45RO negativity and positive CCR7 selection, thereby excluding terminally differentiated effector memory CD45RA+ cells. Only Caucasian adults living in Nashville, Tennessee served as donors. Study-level findings and limits: The generation probabilities recorded for non-shared clonotypes fell below those of clonotypes shared by all four donors. Sampling used blood alone; tissue repertoires probably differ.

The genes are TRBV30 and TRBJ2-7; maybe TRBD2 (6 bases). The clonotype was recovered from a man aged 18 to 30 in good health. Some clones in this sample may be carry-over from other donors' samples. Sequenced input: naive CD8+ T cells from PBMCs. The CDR3 DNA reads as TGTGCCTTCCGAATTCGGGGGTATTCCCTCCACGAGCAGTACTTC. Its protein is CAFRIRGYSLHEQYF.